The clone carrying this T cell receptor beta chain was counted a few times. Its antigen remains unidentified. This sample was taken from a study of beta chain features in type 1 diabetes. Since all of the isolated RNA was reverse transcribed, expressed TCRB transcripts were what got sequenced. Profiled with immunoSEQ multiplex PCR; TCRdb holds only in-frame clones, not every one. The data contain approximately 240,000 clones, about a sixth of them seen just once; the ten biggest clones take up approximately 0.081%. Findings and caveats of the study: Shorter TCRB CDR3s, moderately but significantly so, were found in Type 1 diabetes patients in all four CD4+ subsets.

V dropped 6 bases and J dropped 2 bases, with 13 bases sitting between them. CDR3 length: 14 amino acids. The germline V gene has CDR1 ENHRY and CDR2 SYGVKD. J is TRBJ2-5 and V is TRBV10-3, with a possible D match to TRBD1 (6 bases). The clonotype originates from a man aged 30 to 39 with type 1 diabetes. The specimen sequenced was naive CD4+ T cells from blood. CDR3 amino acids: CAIRLDSLQETQYF. Written as DNA, the CDR3 is TGTGCCATCAGATTGGACAGCCTTCAAGAGACCCAGTACTTC.